A selection of T cell receptor beta chains follows, all from one sample in a study of a mutant IDH1 vaccine in newly diagnosed glioma. No antigen is known for these receptors. This table comes from immunoSEQ multiplex PCR, and its TCRdb copy is limited to in-frame clones, with some not included. The sample comprises tens of thousands of clones, around three quarters of which are singletons, and roughly 5% rests with the top ten. Sequencing used PBMCs, obtained from a glioma patient whose treatment included an IDH1 peptide vaccine. The origin of the receptors is a man aged 50 to 59 with glioma. Each CDR3 is given with its conserved first and last residue. The order of the fields is clone size, J gene, D gene, V gene, CDR3 DNA, CDR3 protein. D genes are given only for firm matches. Not all rows give a size; the values are once, few, many and, for expanded clones, a class.

clone_size: .; j_call: TRBJ1-2; d_call: .; v_call: TRBV30; cdr3_nt: TGTGCCTCTAAAGGGGGAACCGGTAACTATGGCTACACCTTC; cdr3_aa: CASKGGTGNYGYTF
clone_size: once; j_call: TRBJ1-4; d_call: .; v_call: TRBV4-1; cdr3_nt: TGCGCCAGCAGCCGCGAGGGGCAGGGGAATGAAAAACTGTTTTTT; cdr3_aa: CASSREGQGNEKLFF
clone_size: medium-sized; j_call: TRBJ2-4; d_call: TRBD2; v_call: TRBV2; cdr3_nt: TGTGCCAGTGAAAATGCGTTGGGGGGGAACATTCAGTACTTC; cdr3_aa: CASENALGGNIQYF
clone_size: few; j_call: TRBJ1-1; d_call: .; v_call: TRBV4-1; cdr3_nt: TGCGCCAGCAGCCCTACTTGGACAGACGGCACTGAAGCTTTCTTT; cdr3_aa: CASSPTWTDGTEAFF
clone_size: .; j_call: TRBJ1-1; d_call: .; v_call: TRBV20-1; cdr3_nt: TGCAGTGCTGGCCCGAACACTGAAGCTTTCTTT; cdr3_aa: CSAGPNTEAFF
clone_size: few; j_call: TRBJ1-4; d_call: TRBD1; v_call: TRBV28; cdr3_nt: TGTGCCAGCAGCCCGCGAGGACAGGGGAAACTGTTTTTT; cdr3_aa: CASSPRGQGKLFF
clone_size: .; j_call: TRBJ1-4; d_call: .; v_call: TRBV5-1; cdr3_nt: TGCGCCAGCAGCTCATCCGGGACGGCCGCAACTAATGAAAAACTGTTTTTT; cdr3_aa: CASSSSGTAATNEKLFF
clone_size: few; j_call: TRBJ1-5; d_call: TRBD1; v_call: TRBV5-6; cdr3_nt: TGTGCCAGCAGCGCGCGACAGGGAAGACAGCCCCAGCATTTT; cdr3_aa: CASSARQGRQPQHF
clone_size: .; j_call: TRBJ1-2; d_call: TRBD1; v_call: TRBV5-5; cdr3_nt: TGCGCCAGCAGTCATCTAGGACAGGGCGGCTACACCTTC; cdr3_aa: CASSHLGQGGYTF
clone_size: few; j_call: TRBJ2-7; d_call: .; v_call: TRBV10-1; cdr3_nt: TGCGCCAGAGCCTCGCGGCGGACCTCCTACGAGCAGTACTTC; cdr3_aa: CARASRRTSYEQYF
clone_size: .; j_call: TRBJ1-2; d_call: TRBD1; v_call: TRBV18; cdr3_nt: TGTGCCAGCTCACCAGACAGGGGGCATAGTAATGGCTACACCTTC; cdr3_aa: CASSPDRGHSNGYTF
clone_size: .; j_call: TRBJ2-1; d_call: .; v_call: TRBV30; cdr3_nt: TGTGCCTGGAGTAAGGTGATCGGGAACAATGAGCAGTTCTTC; cdr3_aa: CAWSKVIGNNEQFF
clone_size: .; j_call: TRBJ2-7; d_call: .; v_call: TRBV7-2; cdr3_nt: TGTGCCAGCAGCTTAGCCAGGGTGAGCTCCTACGAGCAGTACTTC; cdr3_aa: CASSLARVSSYEQYF
clone_size: .; j_call: TRBJ2-3; d_call: .; v_call: TRBV29-1; cdr3_nt: TGCAGCGTCCGGGACGGTTCGAGAAATACGCAGTATTTT; cdr3_aa: CSVRDGSRNTQYF
clone_size: few; j_call: TRBJ1-2; d_call: TRBD1; v_call: TRBV30; cdr3_nt: TGTGCCTGGAGTGTACAGGGGATCTTTCGGTATGGCTACACCTTC; cdr3_aa: CAWSVQGIFRYGYTF
clone_size: .; j_call: TRBJ1-2; d_call: .; v_call: TRBV4-1; cdr3_nt: TGCGCCAGCAGCCAAGATCCCGGACCCTATGGCTACACCTTC; cdr3_aa: CASSQDPGPYGYTF
clone_size: .; j_call: TRBJ2-3; d_call: TRBD1; v_call: TRBV19; cdr3_nt: TGTGCCAGTAGCCTTGGACAGGCAACAGATACGCAGTATTTT; cdr3_aa: CASSLGQATDTQYF
clone_size: few; j_call: TRBJ2-1; d_call: TRBD1; v_call: TRBV4-2; cdr3_nt: TGTGCCAGCAGCCAATTGGAGGACAGGGTAATTGGCAATGAGCAGTTCTTC; cdr3_aa: CASSQLEDRVIGNEQFF
clone_size: .; j_call: TRBJ2-1; d_call: TRBD2; v_call: TRBV10-3; cdr3_nt: TGTGCCATCAGGGCCTCGGCGGGGGGGCGCGCCTACAATGAGCAGTTCTTC; cdr3_aa: CAIRASAGGRAYNEQFF
clone_size: .; j_call: TRBJ1-1; d_call: TRBD1; v_call: TRBV2; cdr3_nt: TGTGCCAGCAGTCTACAGGGGGAGAACACTGAAGCTTTCTTT; cdr3_aa: CASSLQGENTEAFF
clone_size: .; j_call: TRBJ1-4; d_call: .; v_call: TRBV10-3; cdr3_nt: TGTGCCATCAGTGAGGGGACAACTAATGAAAAACTGTTTTTT; cdr3_aa: CAISEGTTNEKLFF
clone_size: .; j_call: TRBJ1-1; d_call: .; v_call: TRBV9; cdr3_nt: TGTGCCAGCAGCGCACAGGTTATGAACACTGAAGCTTTCTTT; cdr3_aa: CASSAQVMNTEAFF
clone_size: .; j_call: TRBJ2-7; d_call: TRBD1; v_call: TRBV2; cdr3_nt: TGTGCCAGCAGCGCCCAGGGGACAGGGCTCGAGCAGTACTTC; cdr3_aa: CASSAQGTGLEQYF
clone_size: .; j_call: TRBJ2-3; d_call: .; v_call: TRBV28; cdr3_nt: TGTGCCAGCAGTTCCCTCACTCGGGATACGCAGTATTTT; cdr3_aa: CASSSLTRDTQYF
clone_size: .; j_call: TRBJ1-1; d_call: .; v_call: TRBV7-9; cdr3_nt: TGTGCCAGCAGCTATGGGGATCCCCCTGAAGCTTTCTTT; cdr3_aa: CASSYGDPPEAFF
clone_size: .; j_call: TRBJ2-7; d_call: .; v_call: TRBV6-1; cdr3_nt: TGTGCCAGCAGTGTAACGGACGGCTCCTACGAGCAGTACTTC; cdr3_aa: CASSVTDGSYEQYF
clone_size: .; j_call: TRBJ2-6; d_call: .; v_call: TRBV30; cdr3_nt: TGTGCCTGGAGTGTACAGGTCTCTGGGGCCAACGTCCTGACTTTC; cdr3_aa: CAWSVQVSGANVLTF
clone_size: .; j_call: TRBJ2-3; d_call: .; v_call: TRBV4-3; cdr3_nt: TGCGCCAGCAGCCAAGAGGGGGGGCGGTCGGGGAGGGGCACAGATACGCAGTATTTT; cdr3_aa: CASSQEGGRSGRGTDTQYF
clone_size: few; j_call: TRBJ1-1; d_call: .; v_call: TRBV30; cdr3_nt: TGTGCCGGAGAGAGGGGGACTGAAGCTTTCTTT; cdr3_aa: CAGERGTEAFF
clone_size: .; j_call: TRBJ1-2; d_call: .; v_call: TRBV4-3; cdr3_nt: TGCGCCAGCAGCCAAAACGAAGGGGGGATATTTGGCTACACCTTC; cdr3_aa: CASSQNEGGIFGYTF